A selection of T cell receptor beta chains follows, all from one sample in a study of blood T cell repertoires in COVID-19. Clones were read by immunoSEQ multiplex PCR, and TCRdb kept only the in-frame ones, dropping some. This sample has 160,000 or so clones; 80% to 90% occur once, and the top ten carry roughly 15%. The sample was PBMCs or T cells enriched from blood (not recorded which). Source of these receptors: a middle-aged man who had recovered from COVID-19. Each CDR3 is given with its conserved first and last residue. D genes are given only for firm matches. The size of a clone is reported for some rows only, either as once, few or many, or as a class for expanded clones.

13	TRBV6-1	TRBJ1-1	-	-	TGTGCCAGCAGTGAAGCGGGGGCGAGTGAAGCTTTCTTT	CASSEAGASEAFF
11	TRBV3-1/TRBV3-2	TRBJ1-1	-	-	TGTGCCAGCAGCCAAGGAGGAGAAGCTTTCTTT	CASSQGGEAFF
11	TRBV2	TRBJ2-2	-	-	TGTGCCAGCAGTTTAATCGGGGAGCTGTTTTTT	CASSLIGELFF
14	TRBV6-5	TRBJ1-1	-	-	TGTGCCAGCAGTAGGCAATCCACACAGACTGAAGCTTTCTTT	CASSRQSTQTEAFF
14	TRBV3-1/TRBV3-2	TRBJ2-5	TRBD1	once	TGTGCCAGCAGCCATCCGGGACAGGGACCGACCCAGTACTTC	CASSHPGQGPTQYF
16	TRBV19	TRBJ2-5	TRBD2	-	TGTGCCAGTAGCAGACGGGGGGGCGCCACTCGGGAGACCCAGTACTTC	CASSRRGGATRETQYF
17	TRBV5-1	TRBJ1-2	TRBD1	-	TGCGCCAGCAGCTTTGGAGGGACAGGAGAAGCTAACTATGGCTACACCTTC	CASSFGGTGEANYGYTF
16	TRBV7-8	TRBJ1-5	-	-	TGTGCCAGCAGCTCATCCTCAGGGTTTCGCAATCAGCCCCAGCATTTT	CASSSSSGFRNQPQHF
14	TRBV5-6	TRBJ2-7	-	few	TGTGCCAGCAGCTTGGTCGACAGTAACTACGAGCAGTACTTC	CASSLVDSNYEQYF
12	TRBV12-3/TRBV12-4	TRBJ2-2	-	-	TGTGCCAGCAGTAAGGGGACCGGGGAGCTGTTTTTT	CASSKGTGELFF
14	TRBV5-6	TRBJ2-5	-	-	TGTGCCAGCCGCCATGGCCGTTTCCAAGAGACCCAGTACTTC	CASRHGRFQETQYF
13	TRBV7-9	TRBJ1-2	TRBD1	-	TGTGCCAGCAGCCCCAGGGACAGGGAAGGCTACACCTTC	CASSPRDREGYTF
14	TRBV19	TRBJ1-2	-	-	TGTGCCAGTAGTATCGCCGACAGGATCTATGGCTACACCTTC	CASSIADRIYGYTF
14	TRBV6-5	TRBJ1-1	-	-	TGTGCCAGCATAAATAAGGGGACAAACACTGAAGCTTTCTTT	CASINKGTNTEAFF
15	TRBV19	TRBJ2-3	-	-	TGTGCCAGTAGTATAGGAGGGTCTAGCACAGATACGCAGTATTTT	CASSIGGSSTDTQYF